These T cell receptor beta chains were read from a single sample in a study of shared clonotypes between healthy human individuals. Here immunoSEQ multiplex PCR was the method, and the copy in TCRdb shows in-frame clones only, minus some. This table holds roughly 640,000 clones, about 96% found once. Specimen: naive CD4+ T cells sorted from blood. All receptors come from a woman aged 25 to 39 in good health. Both conserved end residues are part of each CDR3. A D gene is named only where the DNA matches it firmly. Only part of the rows carry a size: once, few, many, or a class if the clone is expanded.

cdr3_length	v_call	j_call	clone_size	d_call	cdr3_nt	cdr3_aa
13	TRBV6-5	TRBJ1-3	-	-	TGTGCCAGCAGTTATGGCGCCTCGGGCACCATATATTTT	CASSYGASGTIYF
15	TRBV28	TRBJ2-7	-	-	TGTGCCATCCAGGGGGGATTGGGCGGAGGCTACGAGCAGTACTTC	CAIQGGLGGGYEQYF
17	TRBV29-1	TRBJ2-1	-	-	TGCAGCGTTCGATCGGTGGGAAACAGGGCCTCCTACAATGAGCAGTTCTTC	CSVRSVGNRASYNEQFF
16	TRBV27	TRBJ1-5	-	-	TGTGCCAGCAGTAGTATCCGGGAGGAGGGTCGTCAGCCCCAGCATTTT	CASSSIREEGRQPQHF
15	TRBV5-1	TRBJ2-1	-	-	TGCGCCAGCAGCGATACACACAGCTCCTACAATGAGCAGTTCTTC	CASSDTHSSYNEQFF
13	TRBV5-1	TRBJ1-1	-	-	TGCGCCAGCAGCTTCGGGAAGAACACTGAAGCTTTCTTT	CASSFGKNTEAFF
14	TRBV5-1	TRBJ2-1	-	-	TGCGCCAGCAGCGCTGTGACCGCGCACAATGAGCAGTTCTTC	CASSAVTAHNEQFF
16	TRBV6-5	TRBJ2-5	-	TRBD2	TGTGCCAGCAGTTACATCCTAGCGGGAGCGGCTGAGACCCAGTACTTC	CASSYILAGAAETQYF
15	TRBV7-9	TRBJ2-7	-	-	TGTGCCAGCAGCTTAGGCGCGCTGACGGCCTACGAGCAGTACTTC	CASSLGALTAYEQYF
12	TRBV19	TRBJ1-4	-	-	TGTGCCAGTAGTATAGTTGCTGAAAAACTGTTTTTT	CASSIVAEKLFF
16	TRBV5-1	TRBJ2-7	-	TRBD2	TGCGCCAGCAGCCTGGCTAGCGGGAGGCTCTCCTACGAGCAGTACTTC	CASSLASGRLSYEQYF
15	TRBV5-1	TRBJ1-5	-	-	TGCGCCAGCAGCCCCGGAGGGGGTAGCAATCAGCCCCAGCATTTT	CASSPGGGSNQPQHF
15	TRBV6-6	TRBJ2-3	once	TRBD2	TGTGCCAGCAGTACTAGCGGGGACCGCACAGATACGCAGTATTTT	CASSTSGDRTDTQYF
14	TRBV5-6	TRBJ2-7	-	-	TGTGCCAGCAGCTTGGACAGGAGCTCCTACGAGCAGTACTTC	CASSLDRSSYEQYF
16	TRBV5-1	TRBJ2-2	-	-	TGCGCCAGCAGCTTTGGCGGGATGGGGCGAAACGGGGAGCTGTTTTTT	CASSFGGMGRNGELFF
14	TRBV11-2	TRBJ1-6	-	-	TGTGCCAGCAGCTTTCTAGACAGTAATTCACCCCTCCACTTT	CASSFLDSNSPLHF
15	TRBV2	TRBJ2-5	-	-	TGTGCCAGCAGTGTCCGAACAGGGTCGGCGGAGACCCAGTACTTC	CASSVRTGSAETQYF
14	TRBV6-6	TRBJ2-7	-	-	TGTGCCAGCACGGGTGACCAGTTCCCCTACGAGCAGTACTTC	CASTGDQFPYEQYF
16	TRBV6-6	TRBJ2-7	-	-	TGTGCCAGCAGTTACGTCGGGCAGTTCGGGGCCTACGAGCAGTACTTC	CASSYVGQFGAYEQYF
16	TRBV6-4	TRBJ2-5	-	TRBD2	TGTGCCAGCAGTGACATGTTAGGGGCGGGAGTCTGGAAAAAGTACTTC	CASSDMLGAGVWKKYF
14	TRBV18	TRBJ2-7	-	-	TGTGCCAGCTCGCCACTAGGGGAGAGCAGCGAGCAGTACTTC	CASSPLGESSEQYF
15	TRBV5-1	TRBJ2-3	-	TRBD2	TGCGCCAGCAGCTGGGGACTACTTCTGGACGATACGCAGTATTTT	CASSWGLLLDDTQYF
18	TRBV25-1	TRBJ2-5	-	TRBD1	TGTGCCGCAAAACTAACTAACAGGGGGCGCGACGGTCGAGAGACCCAGTACTTC	CAAKLTNRGRDGRETQYF
15	TRBV28	TRBJ1-2	once	-	TGTGCCAGCAGTTTCGGGTCGGCAGATAACTATGGCTACACCTTC	CASSFGSADNYGYTF
13	TRBV10-3	TRBJ2-5	-	-	TGTGCCATCAGTCGGACAACCGAAGAGACCCAGTACTTC	CAISRTTEETQYF
15	TRBV4-1	TRBJ2-3	-	TRBD2	TGCGCCAGCAGCCTAGCGGGAAAGTACACAGATACGCAGTATTTT	CASSLAGKYTDTQYF
15	TRBV7-3	TRBJ2-3	-	TRBD1	TGTGCCAGCAGCCCGAGCCCGGGACAGTCCCGATTGATGGATTTT	CASSPSPGQSRLMDF
13	TRBV5-4	TRBJ1-2	-	-	TGTGCCAGCAGATCAGCCTTGGGGTATGGCTACACCTTC	CASRSALGYGYTF
14	TRBV5-1	TRBJ2-7	-	TRBD1	TGCGCCAGCAGCTTGGACAGGGGCCTGAGCGAGCAGTACTTC	CASSLDRGLSEQYF
13	TRBV10-3	TRBJ1-5	-	TRBD1	TGTGCCATCAGCGACAGGGAGGGTCAGCCCCAGCATTTT	CAISDREGQPQHF
11	TRBV28	TRBJ1-2	-	-	TGTGCCACTCTAGGGAACTATGGCTACACCTTC	CATLGNYGYTF
14	TRBV9	TRBJ2-7	-	TRBD2	TGTGCCAGCAGCGTGGGACTAGCGGGAGGTGGGCAGTACTTC	CASSVGLAGGGQYF
16	TRBV7-9	TRBJ1-1	-	-	TGTGCCAGCAGCTTAGACCGGCGGAGGGGGTTCCCTGAAGCTTTCTTT	CASSLDRRRGFPEAFF
16	TRBV28	TRBJ2-7	-	TRBD2	TGTGCCAGCAGCTTGGACCTAGCGGAAAGCTCCTACGAGCAGTACTTC	CASSLDLAESSYEQYF
13	TRBV10-3	TRBJ2-1	-	TRBD2	TGTGCCATCAGGGGGGGGATAAACAATGAGCAGTTCTTC	CAIRGGINNEQFF
14	TRBV7-3	TRBJ2-5	-	TRBD2	TGTGCCAGCAGCCTAACTAGCGGCCAAGAGACCCAGTACTTC	CASSLTSGQETQYF
15	TRBV7-8	TRBJ2-1	once	-	TGTGCCAGCAGCTTAGAGGCTAGAACGACCGATGAGCAGTTCTTC	CASSLEARTTDEQFF
13	TRBV10-2	TRBJ1-5	-	-	TGCGCCAGCAGTGAAACCGGGAAACAGCCCCAGCATTTT	CASSETGKQPQHF
14	TRBV5-1	TRBJ2-5	once	-	TGCGCCAGCAGTCAACAGGCTTCTCAAGAGACCCAGTACTTC	CASSQQASQETQYF
15	TRBV6-1	TRBJ2-7	once	TRBD1	TGTGCCACCTTAAGTTGGACAGGGGTTGGCTACGAGCAGTACTTC	CATLSWTGVGYEQYF
14	TRBV25-1	TRBJ2-7	-	-	TGTGCCAGCAGTGATCTGGGGGGATCCTACGAGCAGTACTTC	CASSDLGGSYEQYF
14	TRBV10-3	TRBJ2-3	-	TRBD2	TGTGCCATCAGTACTAGCGATAGCACAGATACGCAGTATTTT	CAISTSDSTDTQYF
14	TRBV21-1	TRBJ1-2	-	-	TGTGCCAGCAGCAAAGATAGAGTTAACTATGGCTACACCTTC	CASSKDRVNYGYTF
16	TRBV5-4	TRBJ1-1	-	TRBD1	TGTGCCAGCAGCCCCCCGGGACAGGGGCTGAACACTGAAGCTTTCTTT	CASSPPGQGLNTEAFF
14	TRBV27	TRBJ1-1	once	-	TGTGCCAGCAGTTTTACAAGGGATCGGACTGAAGCTTTCTTT	CASSFTRDRTEAFF
13	TRBV28	TRBJ2-5	-	-	TGTGCCAGTACATTAGCGGAGCAAGAGACCCAGTACTTC	CASTLAEQETQYF
12	TRBV4-2	TRBJ2-1	-	TRBD2	TGTGCCAGCAGCCAAGAATGGGGGGGATCGTTCTTC	CASSQEWGGSFF
15	TRBV27	TRBJ2-1	-	-	TGTGCCAGCAGTTTTGGGGACCGCCCCCGCAATGAGCAGTTCTTC	CASSFGDRPRNEQFF
14	TRBV11-2	TRBJ1-2	-	-	TGTGCCAGCAGCTTAGGTCCAGGGGACTATGGCTACACCTTC	CASSLGPGDYGYTF
16	TRBV9	TRBJ1-4	-	-	TGTGCCAGCAGCGTAGGGCCAGAGATATATGGGGAAAAACTGTTTTTT	CASSVGPEIYGEKLFF
13	TRBV28	TRBJ1-5	few	-	TGTGCCAGCAAGACAGGCGGGACTCAGCCCCAGCATTTT	CASKTGGTQPQHF
12	TRBV27	TRBJ1-5	once	-	TGTGCCAGCAGTTTTCCCAATCAGCCCCAGCATTTT	CASSFPNQPQHF
16	TRBV19	TRBJ2-2	-	TRBD2	TGTGCCAGTAGTGTTACCGGGACTAGCGGAACCGGGGAGCTGTTTTTT	CASSVTGTSGTGELFF